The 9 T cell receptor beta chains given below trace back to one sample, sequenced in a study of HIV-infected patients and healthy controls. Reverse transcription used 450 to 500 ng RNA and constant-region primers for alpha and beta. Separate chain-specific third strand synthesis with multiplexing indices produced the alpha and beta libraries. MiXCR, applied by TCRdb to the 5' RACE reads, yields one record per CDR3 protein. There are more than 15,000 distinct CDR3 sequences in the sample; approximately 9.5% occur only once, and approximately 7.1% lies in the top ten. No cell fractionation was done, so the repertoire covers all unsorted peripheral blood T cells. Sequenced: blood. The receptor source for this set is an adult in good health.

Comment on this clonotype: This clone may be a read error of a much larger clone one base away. CDR3 DNA sequence: TGTGCCAGCATTGGGTCCTGGGAGTACACCTTC. Protein sequence: CASIGSWEYTF. The chain combines TRBV28 with TRBJ1-2; D remains ambiguous. The V end was cut by 7 bases, the J end by 11 bases, with 14 bases between. Looked up from germline, CDR1 is MDHEN and CDR2 is SYDVKM. This CDR3 has 11 amino acids.

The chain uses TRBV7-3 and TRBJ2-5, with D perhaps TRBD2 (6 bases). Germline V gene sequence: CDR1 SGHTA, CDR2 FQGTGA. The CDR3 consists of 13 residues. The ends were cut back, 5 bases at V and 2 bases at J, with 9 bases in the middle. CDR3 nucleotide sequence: TGTGCCAGCAGCGCGACTAGGCAAGAGACCCAGTACTTC. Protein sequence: CASSATRQETQYF.

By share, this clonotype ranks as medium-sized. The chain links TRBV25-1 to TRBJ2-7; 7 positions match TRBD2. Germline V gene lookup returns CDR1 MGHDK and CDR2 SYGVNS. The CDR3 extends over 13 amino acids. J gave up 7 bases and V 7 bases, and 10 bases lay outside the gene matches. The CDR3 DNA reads TGTGCCAGCACCGCCTGGGAGGGCGGAGAGCAGTACTTC. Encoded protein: CASTAWEGGEQYF.

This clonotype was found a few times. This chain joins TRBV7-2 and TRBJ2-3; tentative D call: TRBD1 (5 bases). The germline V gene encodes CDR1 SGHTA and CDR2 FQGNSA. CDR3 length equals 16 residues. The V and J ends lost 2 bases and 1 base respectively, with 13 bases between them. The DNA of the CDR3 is TGTGCCAGCAGCTTATGGGGCGGTCTTGGCACAGATACGCAGTATTTT. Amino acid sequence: CASSLWGGLGTDTQYF.

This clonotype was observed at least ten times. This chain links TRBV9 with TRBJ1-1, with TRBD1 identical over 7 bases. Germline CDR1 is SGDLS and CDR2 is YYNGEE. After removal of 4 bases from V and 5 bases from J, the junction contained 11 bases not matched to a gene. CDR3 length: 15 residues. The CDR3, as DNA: TGTGCCAGCAGCCAGGGGGGGAGTCGAGAAACTGAAGCTTTCTTT. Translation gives CASSQGGSRETEAFF.

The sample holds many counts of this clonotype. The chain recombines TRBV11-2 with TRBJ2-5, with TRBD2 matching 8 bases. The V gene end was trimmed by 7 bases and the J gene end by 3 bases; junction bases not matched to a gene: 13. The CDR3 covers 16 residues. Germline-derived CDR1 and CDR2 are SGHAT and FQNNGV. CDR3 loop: CASTDSHGLAEETQYF. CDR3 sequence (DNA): TGTGCCAGCACTGATTCACACGGACTAGCCGAAGAGACCCAGTACTTC.

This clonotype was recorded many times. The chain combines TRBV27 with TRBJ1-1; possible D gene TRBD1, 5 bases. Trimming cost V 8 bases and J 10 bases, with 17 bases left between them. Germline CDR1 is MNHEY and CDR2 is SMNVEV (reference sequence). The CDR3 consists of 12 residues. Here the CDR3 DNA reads TGTGCCAGCTCTACGCAGGGCGCGGTAGCTTTCTTT. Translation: CASSTQGAVAFF.

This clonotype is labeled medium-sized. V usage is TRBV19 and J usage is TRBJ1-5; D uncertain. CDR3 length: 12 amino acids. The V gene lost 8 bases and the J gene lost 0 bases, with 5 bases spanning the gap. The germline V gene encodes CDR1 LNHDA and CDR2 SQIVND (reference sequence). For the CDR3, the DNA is TGTGCCAGTCGTTCTAGCAATCAGCCCCAGCATTTT. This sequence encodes CASRSSNQPQHF.

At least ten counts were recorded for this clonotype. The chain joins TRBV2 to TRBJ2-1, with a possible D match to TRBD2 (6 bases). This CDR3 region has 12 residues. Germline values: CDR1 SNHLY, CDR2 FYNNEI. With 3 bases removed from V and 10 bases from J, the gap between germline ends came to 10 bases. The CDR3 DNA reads TGTGCCAGCAGTGAGGGGGGTCGAGAGCAGTTCTTC. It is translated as CASSEGGREQFF.